The clone carrying this T cell receptor (beta chain) was seen once. Its target is not known. Ranging in age from roughly 6 to 90, the donors were healthy Caucasian individuals from Russia. Every sample had a minimum of 6 million PBMCs isolated. The germline V and J ends were trimmed by 0 bases and 0 bases, with 11 bases remaining between them. The CDR3 has 16 amino acids. Germline V gene lookup returns CDR1 LGHNA and CDR2 YSLEER. This sample is part of a study of blood T cells in healthy people across ages. Regarding the study as a whole: Diversity was higher, and naive CD4+ cells more numerous, in long-lived donors than in aged donors.

The authors ran a second PCR of about 6 to 11 cycles using a sample-barcoded 5' primer and a J-beta primer mix. TCRdb called the 5' RACE reads again in MiXCR, with one record for every CDR3 protein. This sample has around 900,000 distinct CDR3 sequences, with just over 50% found just once. V usage is TRBV4-3 and J usage is TRBJ2-5, with D perhaps matching TRBD2 (6 bases). This sequence was found in a woman aged 60-75 years in good health. The source material was blood. The CDR3 nucleotides are TGCGCCAGCAGCCAAGATCATGGGGGGTACCAAGAGACCCAGTACTTC. Its translation: CASSQDHGGYQETQYF.